This T cell receptor (beta chain) was retrieved from a study of cytomegalovirus exposure and HLA in healthy donors. Findings and limits, study-wide: In a later analysis, donors in an Asian-associated ancestry cluster reportedly had fewer N-insertions in productive TCRs than the cohort mean. Reports indicated that the classifier achieved high specificity and sensitivity in diagnosing cytomegalovirus status. Later analysis identified a missense DCLRE1C variant that was linked to TCR beta V- and J-gene trimming. What a later analysis showed was that several of the most significant clusters appeared linked to common viral pathogens.

Primers included in the PCR were 60 Vbeta and 13 Jbeta primers. The repertoire was sequenced with immunoSEQ multiplex PCR; TCRdb's copy has only in-frame clones and lacks some. The sample carries about 140,000 clones, approximately 80% recorded once. About this clone: Its target is not known.

Trimming removed 1 base from V and 5 bases from J; junction bases left unmatched: 8. The CDR3 spans 15 residues. In germline, CDR1 is LNHNV, CDR2 YYDKDF (reference sequence). The sequenced sample was PBMCs. The rearrangement links TRBV15 to TRBJ2-7; 7 bases line up with TRBD2. The receptor comes from a middle-aged man in good health and CMV-seronegative. The CDR3 sequence: CATSRVAGEGHEQYF. CDR3 bases: TGTGCCACCAGCAGAGTCGCCGGGGAGGGACACGAGCAGTACTTC. Based on the CDR3 plus reference TRBV15 and TRBJ2-7, the full variable domain is DAMVIQNPRYQVTQFGKPVTLSCSQTLNHNVMYWYQQKSSQAPKLLFHYYDKDFNNEADTPDNFQSRRPNTSFCFLDIRSPGLGDTAMYLCATSRVAGEGHEQYFGPGTRLTVT.